Below are 30 T cell receptor beta chains sequenced from a single sample in a study of T cell responses to AZD1222 COVID-19 vaccine. Clones were sequenced by immunoSEQ multiplex PCR, and TCRdb holds only the in-frame ones, with some missing. The sample consists of around 150,000 clones, 80% to 95% of them appearing once. The sample in question was peripheral blood, obtained on day 0 of AZD1222 vaccination. The receptors here all came from an adult in good health.

The chain links TRBV7-9 to TRBJ1-1; D is ambiguous. The CDR3 spans 13 residues. CDR1 is SEHNR, CDR2 FQNEAQ, per germline (reference sequence). V gave up 5 bases and J gave up 4 bases, with 11 bases separating them. The CDR3 DNA sequence: TGTGCCAGCAGCCATGGTAGTCCCACTGAAGCTTTCTTT. Its protein product is CASSHGSPTEAFF.

The chain has TRBV5-4 and TRBJ1-1; 8 positions match TRBD1. Germline loops: CDR1 SGHNT, CDR2 YYREEE (reference sequence). The CDR3 spans 15 residues. Trimming took 4 bases from V and 4 from J; bases not matched to a gene: 9. The CDR3 bases are TGTGCCAGCAGCATTCCGGACAGGGCGGGCACTGAAGCTTTCTTT. The encoded protein is CASSIPDRAGTEAFF.

The rearrangement links TRBV6-6 to TRBJ1-1; perhaps TRBD1 as D (6 bases). With 0 bases removed from V and 1 base from J, the gap between germline ends came to 9 bases. Germline V gene sequence: CDR1 MNHNY, CDR2 SVGAGI (reference sequence). This CDR3 region has 15 residues. As DNA, the CDR3 is TGTGCCAGCAGTTACTCGGACAGAGAGAACACTGAAGCTTTCTTT. Its protein product is CASSYSDRENTEAFF.

The gene calls are TRBV4-3 and TRBJ2-7, with 9 bases identical to TRBD1. Per germline, CDR1 LGHNA and CDR2 YSLEER. The V gene end was trimmed by 2 bases and the J gene end by 5 bases; junction bases not matched to a gene: 1. The CDR3 spans 13 residues. CDR3 coding DNA: TGCGCCAGCAGCCAACGACAGGGGGACGAGCAGTACTTC. The encoded protein is CASSQRQGDEQYF.

This rearrangement joins TRBV5-4 to TRBJ2-3, with 10 bases aligning to TRBD2. Germline V gives CDR1 SGHNT, CDR2 YYREEE (reference sequence). There are 17 residues in the CDR3. Trimming at V came to 0 bases and at J to 9 bases, leaving 13 bases not matched to a gene. The CDR3 sequence is CASSLAALAGPGNTQYF. The CDR3 nucleotides are TGTGCCAGCAGCTTGGCGGCACTAGCGGGGCCTGGGAACACGCAGTATTTT.

The rearrangement links TRBV6-4 to TRBJ2-1; 12 nucleotides align to TRBD2. Germline CDR1 reads MRHNA; CDR2 reads SNTAGT. This CDR3 region has 15 residues. V shed 3 bases, J shed 3 bases, and the junction held 0 bases outside the gene matches. This chain's CDR3 is CASSETSGSYNEQFF. The CDR3 region has the DNA TGTGCCAGCAGTGAGACTAGCGGGAGCTACAATGAGCAGTTCTTC.

The chain employs TRBV14 and TRBJ2-1; D is tentatively TRBD1 or TRBD2 (7 bases each). Trimming cost V 9 bases and J 0 bases, with 15 bases left between them. Germline V gives CDR1 SGHDN, CDR2 FVKESK. CDR3 size: 15 residues. CDR3 nucleotide sequence: TGTGCCAGTCAGCGGGACAGTTACTCCTACAATGAGCAGTTCTTC. Amino acids: CASQRDSYSYNEQFF.

V is TRBV28 and J is TRBJ1-5; D gene ambiguous. CDR1 is MDHEN and CDR2 is SYDVKM in the germline V gene. This CDR3 is built from 13 residues. V was shortened by 7 bases and J by 0 bases, with 7 bases between the two germline ends. The chain's CDR3 is CASTDTSNQPQHF. The CDR3 DNA follows: TGTGCCAGCACTGACACTAGCAATCAGCCCCAGCATTTT.

This rearrangement joins TRBV19 to TRBJ2-4; perhaps TRBD2 as D (6 bases). The CDR3 extends over 16 amino acids. The V gene's germline CDR1 is LNHDA and CDR2 SQIVND (reference sequence). The germline V and J ends were trimmed by 5 bases and 6 bases, with 20 bases remaining between them. The CDR3 sequence: CASSLQPRRGGNIQYF. CDR3 DNA: TGTGCCAGTAGTCTCCAGCCCCGGCGGGGCGGAAACATTCAGTACTTC. Looking up the rest from reference TRBV19 and TRBJ2-4 gives the full variable domain: DGGITQSPKYLFRKEGQNVTLSCEQNLNHDAMYWYRQDPGQGLRLIYYSQIVNDFQKGDIAEGYSVSREKKESFPLTVTSAQKNPTAFYLCASSLQPRRGGNIQYFGAGTRLSVL.

V is TRBV12-3 or TRBV12-4 and J is TRBJ1-1; D not certain. The CDR3 extends over 13 amino acids. Between the trimmed V and J ends, which lost 7 bases and 3 bases, there was a span of 12 bases. CDR3 DNA: TGTGCCAGCACCACGTGGAGGGACACTGAAGCTTTCTTT. Its translation is CASTTWRDTEAFF.

V gene TRBV7-3 combines with J gene TRBJ2-1, with 11 nucleotides matching TRBD2. CDR3 size: 15 residues. V shed 4 bases and J 2 bases; nucleotides not matched to a gene: 1. Germline CDR1 and CDR2: SGHTA and FQGTGA. The DNA for the CDR3 is TGTGCCAGCAGCTCGACTAGCGGGACCTACAATGAGCAGTTCTTC. Translation gives CASSSTSGTYNEQFF.

V gene TRBV18 combines with J gene TRBJ2-7; 12 bases match TRBD1. The CDR3 length is 15 residues. Germline assignment: CDR1 KGHSH and CDR2 LQKENI. J gave up 7 bases and V 4 bases, and 8 bases lay outside the gene matches. As DNA, the CDR3 is TGTGCCAGCTCACGAACGGGACAGGGGGCTGTTGAGCAGTACTTC. Its translation is CASSRTGQGAVEQYF.

The rearrangement links TRBV27 to TRBJ1-2; the D is unclear. CDR3 size: 14 residues. CDR1 is MNHEY, CDR2 SMNVEV, per germline (reference sequence). Deletions cut 5 bases from V and 4 bases from J, with 14 bases between. CDR3 in DNA: TGTGCCAGCAGTAAAAGCCGCGTAATCTATGGCTACACCTTC. Protein product: CASSKSRVIYGYTF.

This chain joins TRBV14 and TRBJ1-1, with TRBD1 matching over 7 bases. This CDR3 has 20 residues. J lost 1 base, V lost 2 bases, and 19 bases had no gene match. The germline V gene encodes CDR1 SGHDN and CDR2 FVKESK. CDR3 coding DNA: TGTGCCAGCAGCCAACGCCTGGGAGCGGGTGGGACAGCCAAGAACACTGAAGCTTTCTTT. Translation: CASSQRLGAGGTAKNTEAFF. Looking up the rest from reference TRBV14 and TRBJ1-1 gives the full variable domain: EAGVTQFPSHSVIEKGQTVTLRCDPISGHDNLYWYRRVMGKEIKFLLHFVKESKQDESGMPNNRFLAERTGGTYSTLKVQPAELEDSGVYFCASSQRLGAGGTAKNTEAFFGQGTRLTVV.

V gene TRBV18 combines with J gene TRBJ2-7; TRBD1 agrees at 9 bases. Germline CDR1 reads KGHSH; CDR2 reads LQKENI. J lost 4 bases, V lost 6 bases, and 10 bases had no gene match. The CDR3 loop spans 15 amino acids. Here the CDR3 reads CASSPTGTGKYEQYF. CDR3 DNA: TGTGCCAGCTCGCCGACCGGGACAGGGAAATACGAGCAGTACTTC. The entire variable domain, with the rest obtained from reference TRBV18 and TRBJ2-7, is as follows: NAGVMQNPRHLVRRRGQEARLRCSPMKGHSHVYWYRQLPEEGLKFMVYLQKENIIDESGMPKERFSAEFPKEGPSILRIQQVVRGDSAAYFCASSPTGTGKYEQYFGPGTRLTVT.

This clone has only a few counts. The chain has TRBV5-4 and TRBJ1-6, with unresolved D. The V end lost 3 bases, the J end lost 4 bases, and 14 bases lay between the germline ends. Germline assignment: CDR1 SGHNT and CDR2 YYREEE (reference sequence). The CDR3 is 16 amino acids. CDR3 nucleotide sequence: TGTGCCAGCAGCTCCGGAGGATGGGGTTATAATTCACCCCTCCACTTT. Its translation is CASSSGGWGYNSPLHF.

The chain couples TRBV4-1 to TRBJ2-2, with TRBD2 matching over 8 bases. There are 16 residues in the CDR3. Germline V CDR1 and CDR2: MGHRA, YSYEKL. J lost 6 bases, V lost 1 base, and 7 bases had no gene match. The CDR3 nucleotides are TGCGCCAGCAGCCAAGTCCCGGGAGGGCCTTCCGGGGAGCTGTTTTTT. Protein: CASSQVPGGPSGELFF.

The chain uses TRBV3-1 (or the pseudogene TRBV3-2) and TRBJ2-2, with 10 nucleotides matching TRBD1. The germline gives CDR1 LGHDT, CDR2 YNNKEL (reference sequence). The CDR3 spans 16 residues. Trimming cost V 3 bases and J 5 bases; bases outside gene matches: 6. CDR3: CASSQMDRGWTGELFF. The CDR3 DNA sequence: TGTGCCAGCAGCCAGATGGACAGGGGGTGGACCGGGGAGCTGTTTTTT.

In its sample, this clone was seen once. In DNA, the CDR3 is TGTGCCAGCAGCCGTACTAGACTCACAGGACTCAATCAGCCCCAGCATTTT. This translates into CASSRTRLTGLNQPQHF. The rearrangement links TRBV3-1 (or the pseudogene TRBV3-2) to TRBJ1-5; a possible D gene is TRBD1 (5 bases). Deletions cut 4 bases from V and 3 bases from J, with 19 bases between. There are 17 residues in the CDR3. Germline loops: CDR1 LGHDT, CDR2 YNNKEL (reference sequence).

This rearrangement joins TRBV3-1 (or the pseudogene TRBV3-2) to TRBJ2-7; D perhaps matches TRBD2 (6 bases). CDR1 is LGHDT and CDR2 is YNNKEL in the germline V gene (reference sequence). The CDR3 covers 15 residues. The germline V and J ends were trimmed by 0 bases and 3 bases, with 12 bases remaining between them. CDR3 in DNA: TGTGCCAGCAGCCAAGATACCGGGACTGGCTACGAGCAGTACTTC. Amino acids: CASSQDTGTGYEQYF.

This sequence joins TRBV2 and TRBJ2-2; perhaps TRBD1 as D (6 bases). Germline V gene sequence: CDR1 SNHLY, CDR2 FYNNEI. The CDR3 covers 16 residues. The V gene lost 5 bases and the J gene lost 1 base, with 14 bases spanning the gap. The CDR3 DNA reads TGTGCCAGCAGTAAAAACAGGGTTAAGAACACCGGGGAGCTGTTTTTT. Translated, it gives CASSKNRVKNTGELFF.

The chain combines TRBV6-5 with TRBJ1-3; no reliable D call. Trimming stripped 0 bases from V and 4 bases from J, with 10 bases between. The V gene's germline CDR1 is MNHEY and CDR2 SVGAGI. The length of the CDR3 is 15 residues. Written as DNA, the CDR3 is TGTGCCAGCAGTTACTCGTTCGCGCGGGGAAACACCATATATTTT. It yields the protein CASSYSFARGNTIYF.

The chain recombines TRBV6-1 with TRBJ1-6; no reliable D call. V lost 2 bases and J 9 bases, leaving 5 bases between the germline ends. This CDR3 spans 12 amino acids. Per the germline V gene, CDR1 is MNHNS and CDR2 is SASEGT. For the CDR3, the DNA is TGTGCCAGCAGTGAATACGGTTCACCCCTCCACTTT. This translates into CASSEYGSPLHF.

The chain combines TRBV28 with TRBJ2-1, with TRBD1 identical over 10 bases. The germline V gene encodes CDR1 MDHEN and CDR2 SYDVKM. The trim removed 3 bases at V and 12 bases at J, leaving 14 bases unmatched. There are 16 residues in the CDR3. DNA of the CDR3: TGTGCCAGCAGTTTTTTTCGGGACAGGGGCTACCTAGGGCAGTTCTTC. Protein product: CASSFFRDRGYLGQFF.

The chain joins TRBV10-1 to TRBJ2-2; no firm D call. CDR1 is WNHNN and CDR2 is SYGVQD in the germline V gene (reference sequence). The CDR3 contains 16 residues. The germline V and J ends were trimmed by 6 bases and 2 bases, with 16 bases remaining between them. CDR3 sequence (DNA): TGCGCCAGCAGCCCTTTTTCGGCTACTAACACCGGGGAGCTGTTTTTT. This gives the protein CASSPFSATNTGELFF.

This chain uses TRBV5-1 with TRBJ2-2; D assignment may be TRBD1 or TRBD2 (5 bases each). Trimming left V 6 bases short and J 1 base short, with 10 bases between. This CDR3 has 14 residues. Per germline, CDR1 SGHRS and CDR2 YFSETQ. The CDR3 nucleotides are TGCGCCAGCAAAGGGACCATGAACACCGGGGAGCTGTTTTTT. It translates to CASKGTMNTGELFF.

With respect to this clone: Other nucleotide sequences from this sample produce the same CDR3. The chain links TRBV5-1 to TRBJ1-1; D not certain. The germline gives CDR1 SGHRS, CDR2 YFSETQ. V dropped 0 bases and J dropped 3 bases, with 6 bases sitting between them. The CDR3 is 13 amino acids. As DNA, the CDR3 is TGCGCCAGCAGCTTGGGGGGTGACACTGAAGCTTTCTTT. This encodes CASSLGGDTEAFF.

This chain connects TRBV5-6 to TRBJ1-2; TRBD1 is a possible D gene (5 bases). V lost 1 base and J lost 7, with 11 bases in between. CDR3 length: 13 amino acids. CDR1 is SGHDT, CDR2 YYEEEE, per germline. In nucleotides, the CDR3 is TGTGCCAGCAGCTTGAGGAGGGGCGGTGGCTACACCTTC. As protein: CASSLRRGGGYTF.

The chain recombines TRBV23-1 with TRBJ1-1, with D uncertain. TRBV23-1 is an ORF for which the function is uncertain. Trimming pared 0 bases from V and 0 bases from J, leaving 14 bases between. The CDR3 runs to 17 residues. CDR3: CASSQSVSSPMNTEAFF. Here the CDR3 DNA reads TGCGCCAGCAGTCAATCGGTCTCTTCCCCCATGAACACTGAAGCTTTCTTT.

J is TRBJ2-3 and V is TRBV24-1, with 9 bases aligning to TRBD1. CDR3 length: 14 residues. Germline CDR1 reads KGHDR; CDR2 reads SFDVKD. With 5 bases clipped from V and 6 bases from J, the junction kept 5 bases outside the gene matches. CDR3 DNA: TGTGCCACCAGTGCCTCGGGACAGGGCGATACGCAGTATTTT. Translating it yields CATSASGQGDTQYF.